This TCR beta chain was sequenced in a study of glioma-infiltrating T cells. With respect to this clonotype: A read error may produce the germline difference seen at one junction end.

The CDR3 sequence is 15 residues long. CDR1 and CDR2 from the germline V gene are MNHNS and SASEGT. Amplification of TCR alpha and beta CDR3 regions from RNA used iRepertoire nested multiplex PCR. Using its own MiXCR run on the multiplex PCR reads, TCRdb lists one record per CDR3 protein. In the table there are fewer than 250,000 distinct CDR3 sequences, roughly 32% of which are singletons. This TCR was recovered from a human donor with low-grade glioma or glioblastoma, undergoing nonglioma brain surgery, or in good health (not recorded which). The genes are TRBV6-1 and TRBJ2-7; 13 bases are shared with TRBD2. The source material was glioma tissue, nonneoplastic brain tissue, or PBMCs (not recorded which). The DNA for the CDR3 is TGTGCCAGCAGCCAGACTAGCGGGGGGTCCTACGAGCAGTCCTTC. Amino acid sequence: CASSQTSGGSYEQSF.